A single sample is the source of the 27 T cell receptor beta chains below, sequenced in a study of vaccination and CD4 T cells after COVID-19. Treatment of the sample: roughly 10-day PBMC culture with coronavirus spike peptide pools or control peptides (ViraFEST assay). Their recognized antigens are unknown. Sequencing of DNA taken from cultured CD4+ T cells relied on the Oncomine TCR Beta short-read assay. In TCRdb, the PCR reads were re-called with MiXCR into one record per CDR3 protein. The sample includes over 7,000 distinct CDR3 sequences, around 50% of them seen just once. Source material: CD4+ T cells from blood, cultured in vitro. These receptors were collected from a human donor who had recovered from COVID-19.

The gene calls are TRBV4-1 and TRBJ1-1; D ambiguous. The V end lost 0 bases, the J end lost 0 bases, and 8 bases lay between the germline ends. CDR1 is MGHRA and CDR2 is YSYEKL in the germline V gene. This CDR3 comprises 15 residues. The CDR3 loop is CASSQEQTMNTEAFF. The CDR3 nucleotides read TGCGCCAGCAGCCAAGAACAGACAATGAACACTGAAGCTTTCTTT.

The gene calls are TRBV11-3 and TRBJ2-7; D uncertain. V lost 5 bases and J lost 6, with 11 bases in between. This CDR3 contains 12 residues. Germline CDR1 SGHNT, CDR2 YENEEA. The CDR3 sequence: CASSIGRGEQYF. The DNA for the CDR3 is TGTGCCAGCAGCATAGGACGCGGCGAGCAGTACTTC.

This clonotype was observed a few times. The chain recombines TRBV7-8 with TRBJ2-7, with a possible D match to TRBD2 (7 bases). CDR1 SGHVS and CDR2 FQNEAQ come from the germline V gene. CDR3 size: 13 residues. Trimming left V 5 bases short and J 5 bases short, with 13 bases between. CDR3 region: CASSPGGGDEQYF. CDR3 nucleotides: TGTGCCAGCAGCCCGGGGGGCGGGGACGAGCAGTACTTC.

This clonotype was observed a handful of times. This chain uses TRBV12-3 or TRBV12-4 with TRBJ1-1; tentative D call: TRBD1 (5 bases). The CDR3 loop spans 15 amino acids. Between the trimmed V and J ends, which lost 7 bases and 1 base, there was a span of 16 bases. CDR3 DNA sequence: TGTGCCAGCATACGATCGGGGCAGCCGAACACTGAAGCTTTCTTT. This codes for CASIRSGQPNTEAFF.

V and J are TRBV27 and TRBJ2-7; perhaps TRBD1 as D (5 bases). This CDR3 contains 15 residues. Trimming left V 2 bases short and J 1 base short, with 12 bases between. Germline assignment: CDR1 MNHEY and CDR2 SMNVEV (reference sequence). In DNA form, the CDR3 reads TGTGCCAGCAGTTTAGGTCGGCCAGGGTCCTACGAGCAGTACTTC. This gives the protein CASSLGRPGSYEQYF.

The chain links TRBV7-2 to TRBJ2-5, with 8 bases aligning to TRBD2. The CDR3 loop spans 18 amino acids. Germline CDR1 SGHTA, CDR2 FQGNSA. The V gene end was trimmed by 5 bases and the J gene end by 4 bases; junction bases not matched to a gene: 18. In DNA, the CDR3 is TGTGCCAGCAGCGGAAGAATAGCCGGGACTAGATTCTCAGAGACCCAGTACTTC. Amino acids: CASSGRIAGTRFSETQYF.

This CDR3 reads CASSPAGRRGYTF. The CDR3 DNA reads TGTGCCAGCAGCCCCGCGGGGCGGAGAGGCTACACCTTC. The V and J genes are TRBV25-1 and TRBJ1-2; weak D call: TRBD1 (5 bases). The CDR3 contains 13 residues. V lost 6 bases, J lost 8 bases, and 16 bases lay in between. CDR1 is MGHDK, CDR2 SYGVNS, per germline.

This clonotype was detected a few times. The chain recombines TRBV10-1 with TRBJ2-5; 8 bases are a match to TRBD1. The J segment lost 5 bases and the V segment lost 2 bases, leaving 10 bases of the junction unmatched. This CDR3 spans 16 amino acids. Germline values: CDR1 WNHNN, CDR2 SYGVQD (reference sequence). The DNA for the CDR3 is TGCGCCAGCAGTGAGGGGGTCAGGGGGCTCGAGGAGACCCAGTACTTC. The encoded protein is CASSEGVRGLEETQYF.

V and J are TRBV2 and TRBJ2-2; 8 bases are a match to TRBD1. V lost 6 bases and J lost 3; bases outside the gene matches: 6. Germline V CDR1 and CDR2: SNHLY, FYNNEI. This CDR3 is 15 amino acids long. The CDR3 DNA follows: TGTGCCAGCAGGGGGAGCAGGGGGCACACCGGGGAGCTGTTTTTT. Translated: CASRGSRGHTGELFF.

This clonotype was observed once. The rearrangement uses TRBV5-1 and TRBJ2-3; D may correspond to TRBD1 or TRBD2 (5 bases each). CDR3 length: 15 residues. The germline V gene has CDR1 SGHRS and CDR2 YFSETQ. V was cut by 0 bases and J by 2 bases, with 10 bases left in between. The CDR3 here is CASSLEGRDTDTQYF. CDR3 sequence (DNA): TGCGCCAGCAGCTTGGAGGGGAGAGACACAGATACGCAGTATTTT.

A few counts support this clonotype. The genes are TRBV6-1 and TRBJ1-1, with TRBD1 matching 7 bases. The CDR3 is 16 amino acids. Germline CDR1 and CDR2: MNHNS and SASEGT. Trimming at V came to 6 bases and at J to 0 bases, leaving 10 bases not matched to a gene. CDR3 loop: CASRVGTVWMNTEAFF. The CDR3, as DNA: TGTGCCAGCAGGGTAGGGACAGTTTGGATGAACACTGAAGCTTTCTTT.

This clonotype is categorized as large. CDR3 loop: CASSGRAYEQYF. CDR3 DNA: TGTGCCAGCAGCGGGAGAGCCTACGAGCAGTACTTC. The chain couples TRBV21-1 to TRBJ2-7; the table calls TRBD2, which could not be checked here. TRBV21-1 is tagged as a pseudogene. The CDR3 has 12 amino acids.

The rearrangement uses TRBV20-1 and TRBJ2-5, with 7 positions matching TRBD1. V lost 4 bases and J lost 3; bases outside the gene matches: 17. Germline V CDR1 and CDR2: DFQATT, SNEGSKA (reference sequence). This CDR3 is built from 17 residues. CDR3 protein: CSAIPGGTELYEETQYF. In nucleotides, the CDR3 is TGCAGTGCTATTCCTGGTGGGACAGAACTTTACGAAGAGACCCAGTACTTC.

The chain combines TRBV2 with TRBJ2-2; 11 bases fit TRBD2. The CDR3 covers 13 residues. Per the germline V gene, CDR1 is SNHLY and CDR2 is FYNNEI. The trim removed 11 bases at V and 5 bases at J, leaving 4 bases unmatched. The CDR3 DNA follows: TGTGCCGGAGGGACTAGCGGAACCGGGGAGCTGTTTTTT. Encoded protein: CAGGTSGTGELFF.

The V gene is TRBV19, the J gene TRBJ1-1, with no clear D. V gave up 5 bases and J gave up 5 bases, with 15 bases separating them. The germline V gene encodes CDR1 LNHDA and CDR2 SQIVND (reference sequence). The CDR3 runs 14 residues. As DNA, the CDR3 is TGTGCCAGTAGTGCCACACCCGGGAGGACTGAAGCTTTCTTT. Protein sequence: CASSATPGRTEAFF. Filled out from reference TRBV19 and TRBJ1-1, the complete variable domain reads DGGITQSPKYLFRKEGQNVTLSCEQNLNHDAMYWYRQDPGQGLRLIYYSQIVNDFQKGDIAEGYSVSREKKESFPLTVTSAQKNPTAFYLCASSATPGRTEAFFGQGTRLTVV.

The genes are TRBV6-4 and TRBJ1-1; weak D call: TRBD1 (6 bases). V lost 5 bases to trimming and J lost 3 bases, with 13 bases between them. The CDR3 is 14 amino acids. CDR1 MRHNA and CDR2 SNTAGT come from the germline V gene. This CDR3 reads CASSLTSGDTEAFF. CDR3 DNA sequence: TGTGCCAGCAGTCTCACATCAGGGGACACTGAAGCTTTCTTT.

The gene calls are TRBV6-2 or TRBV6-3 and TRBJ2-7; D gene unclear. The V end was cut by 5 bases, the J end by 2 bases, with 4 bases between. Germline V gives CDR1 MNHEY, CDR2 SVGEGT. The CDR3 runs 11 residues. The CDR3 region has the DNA TGTGCCAGCAGTCCCGCCTACGAGCAGTACTTC. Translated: CASSPAYEQYF.

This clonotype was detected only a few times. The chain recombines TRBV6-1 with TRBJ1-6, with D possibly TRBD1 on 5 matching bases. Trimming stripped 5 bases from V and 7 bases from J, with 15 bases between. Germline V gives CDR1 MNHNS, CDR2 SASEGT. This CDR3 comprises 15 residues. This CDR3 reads CASSLSGPGNSPLHF. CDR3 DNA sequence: TGTGCCAGCAGTCTCTCGGGGCCAGGGAATTCACCCCTCCACTTT.

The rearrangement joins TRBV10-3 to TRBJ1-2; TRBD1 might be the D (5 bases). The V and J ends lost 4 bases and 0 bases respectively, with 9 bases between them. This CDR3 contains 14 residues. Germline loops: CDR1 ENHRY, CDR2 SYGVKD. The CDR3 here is CAISATVSNYGYTF. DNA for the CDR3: TGTGCCATCAGTGCGACAGTTTCTAACTATGGCTACACCTTC.

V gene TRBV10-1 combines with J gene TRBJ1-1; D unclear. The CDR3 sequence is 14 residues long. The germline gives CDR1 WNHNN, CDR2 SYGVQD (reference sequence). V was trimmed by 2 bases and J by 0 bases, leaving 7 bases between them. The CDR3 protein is CASSERRMNTEAFF. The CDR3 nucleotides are TGCGCCAGCAGTGAGAGAAGAATGAACACTGAAGCTTTCTTT.

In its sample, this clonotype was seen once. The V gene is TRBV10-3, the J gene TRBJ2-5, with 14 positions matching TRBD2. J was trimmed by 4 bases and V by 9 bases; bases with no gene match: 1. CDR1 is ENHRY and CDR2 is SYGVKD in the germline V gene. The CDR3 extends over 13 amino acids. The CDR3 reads CAIGTSGGETQYF. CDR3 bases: TGTGCCATTGGGACTAGCGGGGGAGAGACCCAGTACTTC.

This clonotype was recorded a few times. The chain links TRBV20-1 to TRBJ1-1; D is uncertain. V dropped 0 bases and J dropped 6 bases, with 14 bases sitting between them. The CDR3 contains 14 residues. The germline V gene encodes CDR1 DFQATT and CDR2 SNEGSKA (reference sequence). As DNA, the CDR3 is TGCAGTGCTAGAGAGGCGGGTCGTAGGGCTGAAGCTTTCTTT. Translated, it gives CSAREAGRRAEAFF.

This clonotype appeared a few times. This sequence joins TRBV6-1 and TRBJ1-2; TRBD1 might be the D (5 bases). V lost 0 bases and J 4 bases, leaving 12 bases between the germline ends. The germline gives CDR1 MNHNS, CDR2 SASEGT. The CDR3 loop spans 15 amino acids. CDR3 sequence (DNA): TGTGCCAGCAGTGAAGCGCAGGGCAGAATCTATGGCTACACCTTC. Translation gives CASSEAQGRIYGYTF.

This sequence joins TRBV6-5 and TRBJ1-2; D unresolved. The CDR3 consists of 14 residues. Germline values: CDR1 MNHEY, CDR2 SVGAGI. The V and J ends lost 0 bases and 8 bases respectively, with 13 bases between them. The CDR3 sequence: CASSYSGREEGYTF. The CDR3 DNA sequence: TGTGCCAGCAGTTACTCTGGGAGGGAAGAGGGCTACACCTTC.

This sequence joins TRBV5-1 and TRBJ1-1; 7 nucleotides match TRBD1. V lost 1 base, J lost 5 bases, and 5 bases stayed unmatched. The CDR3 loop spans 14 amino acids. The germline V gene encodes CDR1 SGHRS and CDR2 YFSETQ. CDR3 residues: CASSLTGEGTEAFF. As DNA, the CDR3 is TGCGCCAGCAGCTTGACAGGGGAAGGTACTGAAGCTTTCTTT.

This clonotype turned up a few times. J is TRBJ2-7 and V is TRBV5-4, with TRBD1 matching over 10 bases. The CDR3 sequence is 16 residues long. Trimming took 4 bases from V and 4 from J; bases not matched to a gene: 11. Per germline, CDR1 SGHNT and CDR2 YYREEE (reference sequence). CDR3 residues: CASSPTLDRGLYEQYF. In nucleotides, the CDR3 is TGTGCCAGCAGCCCCACCCTTGACAGGGGGCTTTACGAGCAGTACTTC.

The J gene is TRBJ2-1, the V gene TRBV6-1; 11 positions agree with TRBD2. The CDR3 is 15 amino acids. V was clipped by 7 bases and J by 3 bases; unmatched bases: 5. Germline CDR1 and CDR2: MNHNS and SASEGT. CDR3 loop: CASNLLAGDYNEQFF. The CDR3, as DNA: TGTGCCAGCAACCTACTAGCGGGGGACTACAATGAGCAGTTCTTC.